This T cell receptor (beta chain) was found in a study of T cell repertoires in cytomegalovirus infection. Looking at the study overall: It was the public TCR beta signatures that indicated both CMV infection and matching HLA type. Study-wide results and limits: Public TCR beta family frequency separated CMV-and-HLA carriers, including in an independent cohort. It was HLA-C-restricted CMV-specific TCR beta clonotypes that dominated the response ex vivo.

The germline V and J ends were trimmed by 0 bases and 3 bases, with 11 bases remaining between them. CDR3 size: 14 residues. Germline V CDR1 and CDR2: DFQATT, SNEGSKA (reference sequence). Concerning this clonotype: Its target is unknown.

Using its own MiXCR run on the reads, TCRdb lists one record per CDR3 protein. The sample records approximately 260,000 distinct CDR3 sequences, about a sixth being singletons. The chain couples TRBV20-1 to TRBJ1-2, with D perhaps TRBD1 (6 bases). The clonotype originates from a human donor in good health (CMV status not recorded). Some clones in this sample may be carry-over from other donors' samples. The sample was CD8+ T cells from PBMCs. CDR3 in amino acids: CSARDLGQYYGYTF. In DNA, the CDR3 is TGCAGTGCTAGAGATCTCGGACAGTACTATGGCTACACCTTC.